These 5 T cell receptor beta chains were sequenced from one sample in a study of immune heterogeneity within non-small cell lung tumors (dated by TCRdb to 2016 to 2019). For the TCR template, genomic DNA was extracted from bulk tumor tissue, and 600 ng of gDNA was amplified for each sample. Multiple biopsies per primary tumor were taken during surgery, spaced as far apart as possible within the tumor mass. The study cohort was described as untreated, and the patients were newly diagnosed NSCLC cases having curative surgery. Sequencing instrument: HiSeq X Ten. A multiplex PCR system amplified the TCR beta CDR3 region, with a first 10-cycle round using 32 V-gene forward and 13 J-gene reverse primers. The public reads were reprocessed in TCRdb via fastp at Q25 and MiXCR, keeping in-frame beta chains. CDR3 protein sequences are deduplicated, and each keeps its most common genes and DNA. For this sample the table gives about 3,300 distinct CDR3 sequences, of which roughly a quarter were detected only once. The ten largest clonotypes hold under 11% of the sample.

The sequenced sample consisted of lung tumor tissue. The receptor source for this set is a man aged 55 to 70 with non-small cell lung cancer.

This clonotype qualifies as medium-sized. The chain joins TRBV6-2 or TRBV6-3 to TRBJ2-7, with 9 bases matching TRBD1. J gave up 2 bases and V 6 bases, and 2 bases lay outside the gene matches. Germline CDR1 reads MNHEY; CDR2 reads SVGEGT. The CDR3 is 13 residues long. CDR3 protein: CASRGQGPYEQYF. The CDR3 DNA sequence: TGTGCCAGCAGGGGACAGGGACCCTACGAGCAGTACTTC.

The CDR3 DNA is TGTGCCAGCAGCCGAGAAGCGGGGCGGGAGACCCAGTACTTC. Protein sequence: CASSREAGRETQYF. The V call is TRBV9, the J call TRBJ2-5, with TRBD2 matching over 7 bases. V lost 4 bases, J lost 5 bases, and 8 bases stayed unmatched. The CDR3 covers 14 residues. Germline CDR1 is SGDLS and CDR2 is YYNGEE. The whole variable domain, filled in from reference TRBV9 and TRBJ2-5, reads DSGVTQTPKHLITATGQRVTLRCSPRSGDLSVYWYQQSLDQGLQFLIQYYNGEERAKGNILERFSAQQFPDLHSELNLSSLELGDSALYFCASSREAGRETQYFGPGTRLLVL.

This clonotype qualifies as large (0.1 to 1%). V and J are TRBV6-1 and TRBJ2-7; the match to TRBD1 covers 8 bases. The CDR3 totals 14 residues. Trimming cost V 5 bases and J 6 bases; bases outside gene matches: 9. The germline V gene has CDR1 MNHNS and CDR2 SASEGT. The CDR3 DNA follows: TGTGCCAGCAGTCGACAGGGGATAACCGTCGAGCAGTACTTC. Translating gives CASSRQGITVEQYF.

For the CDR3, the DNA is TGCAGTGCCTCCTCTAGAAAGAGGACCACAGATACGCAGTATTTT. It is translated as CSASSRKRTTDTQYF. This chain links TRBV20-1 with TRBJ2-3; no reliable D call. The CDR3 has 15 residues. Deletions cut 6 bases from V and 2 bases from J, with 18 bases between. CDR1 and CDR2 (germline): DFQATT, SNEGSKA (reference sequence).

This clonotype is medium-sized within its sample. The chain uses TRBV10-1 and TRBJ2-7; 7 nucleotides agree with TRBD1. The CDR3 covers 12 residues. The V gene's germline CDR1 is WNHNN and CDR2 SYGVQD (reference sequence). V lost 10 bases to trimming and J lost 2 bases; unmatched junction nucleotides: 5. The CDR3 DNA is TGCGCCAACCTGACAGGGCCCTACGAGCAGTACTTC. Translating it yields CANLTGPYEQYF.